Shown below are 18 T cell receptor beta chains from a single sample sequenced in a study of blood T cell repertoires in COVID-19. TCRdb's table, derived via immunoSEQ multiplex PCR, lists solely in-frame clones and lacks some. The sample lists about 80,000 clones, about 80% seen once, with about 12% in the top ten. Sample: peripheral blood. Source of these receptors: a man of 80 years or more with acute or convalescent COVID-19.

As DNA, the CDR3 is TGTGCCAGCAGCGTAGACAGGAACTATGGCTACACCTTC. This gives the protein CASSVDRNYGYTF. The V gene is TRBV7-2, the J gene TRBJ1-2, with a tentative D call TRBD1 (6 bases). The germline gives CDR1 SGHTA, CDR2 FQGNSA. Deletions cut 5 bases from V and 2 bases from J, with 9 bases between. The CDR3 covers 13 residues.

The chain joins TRBV7-8 to TRBJ1-2, with a tentative D call TRBD1 (5 bases). Germline lookup yields CDR1 SGHVS and CDR2 FQNEAQ. The CDR3 consists of 14 residues. V was cut by 1 base and J by 8 bases, with 14 bases left in between. CDR3 DNA: TGTGCCAGCAGCTTAGGGGGCGCCCTTGGCGGCTACACCTTC. Translation gives CASSLGGALGGYTF.

This chain joins TRBV6-5 and TRBJ1-2, with D tentatively TRBD1 (5 bases). There are 14 residues in the CDR3. Per the germline V gene, CDR1 is MNHEY and CDR2 is SVGAGI. Trimming stripped 5 bases from V and 1 base from J, with 11 bases between. Here the CDR3 DNA reads TGTGCCAGCAGTAAAACGGGACTTAACTATGGCTACACCTTC. Encoded protein: CASSKTGLNYGYTF.

The V gene is TRBV11-3, the J gene TRBJ2-7, with TRBD1 identical over 8 bases. The V and J ends lost 5 bases and 3 bases, in that order; junction bases with no gene match: 15. Looked up from germline, CDR1 is SGHNT and CDR2 is YENEEA. The CDR3 consists of 17 residues. CDR3 region: CASSPKDRVSNFYEQYF. The DNA for the CDR3 is TGTGCCAGCAGCCCAAAGGACAGGGTAAGTAACTTCTACGAGCAGTACTTC.

V gene TRBV5-1 combines with J gene TRBJ2-5; TRBD1 matches 9 bases. Per germline, CDR1 SGHRS and CDR2 YFSETQ. The junction had 9 bases not matched to a gene; V was cut back by 4 bases and J by 5 bases. This CDR3 has 15 residues. This chain's CDR3 is CASSRGDRERETQYF. The CDR3 DNA reads TGCGCCAGCAGCCGGGGGGACAGGGAAAGGGAGACCCAGTACTTC.

Comment on this clone: The same CDR3 is also encoded by other DNA sequences in this sample. DNA of the CDR3: TGTGCCAGCAGCCTTGGGACAGGAGATCGTGGCTACACCTTC. Amino acids: CASSLGTGDRGYTF. The chain recombines TRBV7-9 with TRBJ1-2; the match to TRBD1 covers 8 bases. This CDR3 has 14 amino acids. From germline, CDR1 is SEHNR and CDR2 FQNEAQ (reference sequence). The V gene end was trimmed by 5 bases and the J gene end by 7 bases; junction bases not matched to a gene: 9.

V gene TRBV3-1 (or the pseudogene TRBV3-2) combines with J gene TRBJ1-1; D might be TRBD1 (6 bases). CDR1 is LGHDT, CDR2 YNNKEL, per germline (reference sequence). This CDR3 comprises 16 residues. Deletions cut 0 bases from V and 5 bases from J, with 16 bases between. The DNA of the CDR3 is TGTGCCAGCAGCCAAGAGACGGGGGGGCGATGGACTGAAGCTTTCTTT. Its protein product is CASSQETGGRWTEAFF.

The J gene is TRBJ1-2, the V gene TRBV15; D is unclear. CDR1 is LNHNV, CDR2 YYDKDF, per germline (reference sequence). The CDR3 length is 13 residues. V shed 5 bases and J shed 5 bases, with 12 bases lying between them. CDR3 nucleotides: TGTGCCACCAGCGAGGGCGCAGCTTATGGCTACACCTTC. It codes for CATSEGAAYGYTF.

The chain employs TRBV5-4 and TRBJ1-1, with D possibly matching TRBD1 (6 bases). The V gene lost 4 bases and the J gene lost 0 bases, with 10 bases spanning the gap. The CDR3 has 14 residues. CDR1 is SGHNT and CDR2 is YYREEE in the germline V gene (reference sequence). As DNA, the CDR3 is TGTGCCAGCAGCCGGGACATCATGAACACTGAAGCTTTCTTT. Amino acids: CASSRDIMNTEAFF.

The rearrangement links TRBV30 to TRBJ2-2; the match to TRBD2 covers 7 bases. The CDR3 consists of 14 residues. The V segment lost 3 bases and the J segment 4 bases; nucleotides outside the gene matches: 5. The germline CDR1 and CDR2 sequences are GTSNPN and SVGIG (reference sequence). The CDR3 coding sequence is TGTGCCTGGAGGGGAGGGGCCGGCACCGGGGAGCTGTTTTTT. It codes for CAWRGGAGTGELFF.

V and J are TRBV19 and TRBJ1-5, with D possibly TRBD1 on 6 matching bases. The CDR3 spans 16 residues. V lost 4 bases and J 5 bases, leaving 18 bases between the germline ends. Germline CDR1 and CDR2: LNHDA and SQIVND (reference sequence). The CDR3 is CASSTPRAGDDQPQHF. The CDR3 DNA is TGTGCCAGTAGTACTCCCCGGGCAGGGGATGATCAGCCCCAGCATTTT.

This rearrangement joins TRBV5-5 to TRBJ1-2; the D is unclear. Deletions cut 7 bases from V and 8 bases from J, with 24 bases between. Germline CDR1 reads SGHKS; CDR2 reads YYEKEE (reference sequence). The CDR3 covers 15 residues. The CDR3 reads CASSSSRSIRFGYTF. As DNA, the CDR3 is TGTGCCAGCTCTTCCTCCCGTTCCATCAGGTTCGGCTACACCTTC.

This clone has only one observation. The chain links TRBV23-1 to TRBJ1-4, with 8 bases identical to TRBD1. TRBV23-1 qualifies as an ORF whose function is uncertain. V gave up 7 bases and J gave up 8 bases; unmatched junction bases: 21. This CDR3 has 18 amino acids. The CDR3 DNA sequence: TGCGCCAGCACCCTAGGGATAGGACAGGGATCCCTTCACGAAAAACTGTTTTTT. Protein sequence: CASTLGIGQGSLHEKLFF.

The chain carries TRBV3-1 (or the pseudogene TRBV3-2) and TRBJ2-6; a weak D match, TRBD2 (6 bases). Trimming pared 1 base from V and 4 bases from J, leaving 20 bases between. The CDR3 is made up of 19 amino acids. Germline V CDR1 and CDR2: LGHDT, YNNKEL (reference sequence). CDR3 sequence reads: CASSQGPAGLAPGANVLTF. CDR3 nucleotide sequence: TGTGCCAGCAGCCAAGGACCGGCCGGGCTAGCGCCCGGGGCCAACGTCCTGACTTTC.

V is TRBV5-1 and J is TRBJ2-3; 8 bases line up with TRBD2. This CDR3 has 14 residues. Germline-derived CDR1 and CDR2 are SGHRS and YFSETQ. Losses at the gene ends were 2 bases for V and 6 bases for J; bases not matched to a gene: 5. CDR3 residues: CASSLTGGLDTQYF. In DNA, the CDR3 is TGCGCCAGCAGCTTAACGGGGGGGCTGGATACGCAGTATTTT.

V usage is TRBV20-1 and J usage is TRBJ2-4; 14 bases fit TRBD2. From germline, CDR1 is DFQATT and CDR2 SNEGSKA (reference sequence). V trimming: 3 bases; J trimming: 1 base; junction bases outside the gene matches: 5. CDR3 length equals 17 residues. CDR3 nucleotide sequence: TGCAGTGCTAGTCGGACTAGCGGGGGGAGGGCCAAAAACATTCAGTACTTC. Its translation: CSASRTSGGRAKNIQYF.

CDR3 protein: CASSPYPSLNYGYTF. Here the CDR3 DNA reads TGTGCCAGCAGTCCCTACCCCTCCCTTAACTATGGCTACACCTTC. This chain connects TRBV27 to TRBJ1-2; D remains ambiguous. Germline values: CDR1 MNHEY, CDR2 SMNVEV (reference sequence). Trimming removed 5 bases from V and 1 base from J, with 14 bases in between. The CDR3 is made up of 15 amino acids.

This clone has a single count. The gene calls are TRBV7-3 and TRBJ2-3, with 9 bases matching TRBD1. Trimming removed 5 bases from V and 1 base from J; junction bases left unmatched: 1. CDR3 length: 14 residues. Per germline, CDR1 SGHTA and CDR2 FQGTGA. The CDR3 protein is CASSRDRGTDTQYF. The CDR3 bases are TGTGCCAGCAGCCGGGACAGGGGCACAGATACGCAGTATTTT. Full variable domain (missing parts from reference TRBV7-3 and TRBJ2-3): GAGVSQTPSNKVTEKGKYVELRCDPISGHTALYWYRQSLGQGPEFLIYFQGTGAADDSGLPNDRFFAVRPEGSVSTLKIQRTERGDSAVYLCASSRDRGTDTQYFGPGTRLTVL.